This T cell receptor beta chain came from a study of radiation and T cells in renal cell carcinoma (dated by TCRdb to about 2020). At the level of the whole study: Samples came from a clinical trial, in which primary renal cell carcinomas received 15 Gy stereotactic body radiation therapy followed by nephrectomy 4 weeks later. In total, some 50 samples underwent TCR beta sequencing: 25 or so tumors plus 27 peripheral blood samples. A total of 4 million to 5 million unique CDR3 nucleotide sequences, encoding 2.7 million or so unique CDR3 amino acid sequences, were found across all 55 or so samples.

CDR1 and CDR2 are drawn from the germline V gene (reference sequence): MNHEY, SMNVEV. The V end loses 2 bases and the J end loses 0 bases, and a stretch of 8 bases separates them. From its cysteine to its phenylalanine, the CDR3 spans 15 amino acids. Only the CDR3 part of the read is kept: 45 bases, read in frame from the first base. TCR beta libraries were generated from genomic DNA with the immunoSEQ kit, following the manufacturer's recommendations. For library preparation, a first multiplex PCR was performed with proprietary primers, followed by a second PCR in which unique barcodes were added, and bead cleanups were performed after each round. A positive control reaction and a negative control reaction, both provided in the kit, were run with every batch of samples. The final libraries underwent checking on an Agilent 4200 TapeStation D1000 ScreenTape, volumetric pooling, and quantification by qPCR. An Illumina NextSeq500 fitted with a MidOutput 150-cycle cartridge performed the sequencing, running 156 Read1 cycles and 15 Index1 cycles with the kit's custom primers. The pooled library was loaded at about 1 pM, with a roughly 21% PhiX control spiked in. For the original study's pipeline: Vendor-processed data were analyzed in R, and a clonotype was defined as all T cells sharing the same CDR3 nucleotide sequence. In the clone abundance analyses, frequencies were normalized to the 10,000 most abundant clones in each sample. Public T cell clones, which averaged fewer than five per sample, were excluded before analysis. Tumor-enriched clonotypes and baseline blood-enriched clonotypes were defined as those with an abundance difference of at least 32-fold between compartments. Clonotypes expanded or contracted between blood time points were identified with a beta-binomial differential abundance model. Tumor-blood repertoire similarity was measured with the Baroni-Urbani and Buser coefficient, and groups were compared using two-tailed Wilcoxon tests in R. TCRdb took this table from immuneACCESS and kept in-frame rearrangements with V and J called. Such tables lack part of the clones; where checked against another copy, unresolved V genes explain under half of the gap, and the rest is unexplained. That table furnishes V, J and clone size, whereas the DNA furnished D and trimming. A total of about 120,000 clones appear in this sample, about 81% of them only once. The ten largest clones take up about 5.3% of the sample.

The sample's time point label is to be understood as: blood 2 weeks post-SBRT. The treatment or condition label, read with the paper, signifies: 15 Gy SBRT to primary tumor, nephrectomy 4 weeks later. To follow tumor-enriched clonotypes, peripheral blood was collected serially from radiation-treated patients at baseline and again at 2 weeks and 4 weeks after SBRT. All patients had renal cell carcinoma with clear cell pathology. Genomic DNA for TCR sequencing was prepared using the QIAamp DNA Blood Mini Kit (Qiagen). The analyses included only samples that passed all quality control checks. As for this clone: No cognate antigen has been identified for it. No base qualities exist here, and no much larger clone lies one base off it.

On the study overall, not on this receptor specifically: No pretreatment tumor biopsies were available, so the baseline intratumoral presence of clonotypes could not be determined. Dynamics of the blood repertoire were not tracked past 4 weeks after treatment. In blood, the top tumor clonotypes increased from baseline to 2 weeks after radiation and then shrank by 4 weeks, which suggests a temporary expansion of tumor-resident clones. Because the trial had a single-armed design, the trial could not examine how radiation dose or scheduling affected the TCR repertoire.

Sequencing was performed on blood, taken from a patient whose treatment included radiotherapy and nephrectomy. This receptor was obtained from a man in his fifties or sixties with renal cell carcinoma. The sequence links TRBV27 to TRBJ1-5; a confident D gene designation cannot be given. The CDR3 protein sequence reads: CASSLSVYSNQPQHF. The sequenced DNA is TGTGCCAGCAGTTTAAGCGTCTATAGCAATCAGCCCCAGCATTTT.